The present T cell receptor beta chain was sequenced within a study of spatial heterogeneity in lung cancer. Study information: There was a strong correlation between the counts of TCR transcripts measured in tumor regions and a T cell transcriptional module score that was calculated from matched bulk RNA-seq. Study outcomes and limitations: Counts that tracked tumor mutation counts were those of expanded intratumoral alpha and beta TCRs. The recorded estimate of tumor T cell coverage is around 7.7% for alpha chains and 11% to 15% for beta chains.

This clonotype was seen ten or more times. The antigen remains unidentified. Time point of the sample: sample taken at primary tumor resection. Without sorting, whole RNA was sequenced from tumor, nontumor lung or frozen PBMC. Each CDR3 protein gets one entry after TCRdb re-called the 5' RACE reads with MiXCR. The sample gives about 100,000 distinct CDR3 sequences, roughly 4.5% of which show up once; 21% is in the top ten. Sequenced material: lung tumor tissue, taken at surgery. This sequence originates from a male donor with early-stage non-small cell lung cancer.

The CDR3 reads CASSRFPNRLDTEAFF. For the CDR3, the DNA is TGTGCCAGCAGCCGATTTCCTAACAGGCTGGACACTGAAGCTTTCTTT. V gene TRBV14 combines with J gene TRBJ1-1; perhaps TRBD1 as D (5 bases). The CDR3 runs 16 residues. Germline CDR1 reads SGHDN; CDR2 reads FVKESK. V was cut by 4 bases and J by 3 bases, with 18 bases left in between.